Each of the 3 T cell receptor beta chains below was sequenced from the same sample in a study of OX40 agonist ivuxolimab in advanced cancers. TCRdb's table, derived via immunoSEQ multiplex PCR, lists solely in-frame clones and lacks some. Of around 64,000 clones in the sample, 87% were seen once. The sample in question was CD4+ or CD8+ T cells sorted from blood, obtained in a trial of the OX40 agonist ivuxolimab. These receptors all stem from an adult with an advanced solid tumor such as melanoma, head and neck, liver or kidney cancer.

V usage is TRBV2 and J usage is TRBJ2-6; unclear D gene. The CDR3 runs 13 residues. Germline V lookup: CDR1 SNHLY, CDR2 FYNNEI. The V and J ends lost 7 bases and 2 bases respectively, with 6 bases between them. For the CDR3, the DNA is TGTGCCAGCAAGTATCCTGGGGCCAACGTCCTGACTTTC. Protein product: CASKYPGANVLTF.

V and J are TRBV7-9 and TRBJ1-5; 9 bases are shared with TRBD1. V trimming: 5 bases; J trimming: 6 bases; junction bases outside the gene matches: 2. The CDR3 has 13 amino acids. CDR1 SEHNR and CDR2 FQNEAQ come from the germline V gene (reference sequence). This chain's CDR3 is CASSRTGVQPQHF. The CDR3 DNA is TGTGCCAGCAGCCGGACAGGGGTTCAGCCCCAGCATTTT.

The chain joins TRBV11-2 to TRBJ2-1; 12 nucleotides match TRBD2. The CDR3 has 15 amino acids. J gave up 7 bases and V 3 bases, and 4 bases lay outside the gene matches. In germline, CDR1 is SGHAT, CDR2 FQNNGV. CDR3 bases: TGTGCCAGCAGCTTGACTAGCGGGGGTTTGAATGAGCAGTTCTTC. Residues: CASSLTSGGLNEQFF.